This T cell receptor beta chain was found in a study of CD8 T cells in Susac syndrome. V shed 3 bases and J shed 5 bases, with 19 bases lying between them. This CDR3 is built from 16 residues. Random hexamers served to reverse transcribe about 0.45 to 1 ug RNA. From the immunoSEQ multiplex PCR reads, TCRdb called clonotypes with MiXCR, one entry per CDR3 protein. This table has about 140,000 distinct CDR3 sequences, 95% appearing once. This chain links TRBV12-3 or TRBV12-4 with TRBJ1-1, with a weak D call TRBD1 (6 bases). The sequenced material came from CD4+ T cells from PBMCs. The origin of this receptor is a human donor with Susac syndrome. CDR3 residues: CASSFRQGNGETEAFF. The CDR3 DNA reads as TGTGCCAGCAGTTTTCGGCAGGGGAATGGAGAAACTGAAGCTTTCTTT.